This TCR beta chain was identified in a study of blood T cell repertoires in COVID-19. About the study: COVID-19 samples, acute and convalescent, were from the United States, Italy and Spain. In each case, the material was cDNA or gDNA derived from T cells, B-cell-depleted T cells, or PBMCs.

Authors' data handling: Quantification of nucleated cells was approximated via reference gene primer amplification. Sequencing used immunoSEQ multiplex PCR; TCRdb keeps in-frame clones, though not all of them. V and J calls and clone size come straight from that table; D and trimming were deduced from the DNA. The table shows around 320,000 clones, with just under 90% occurring only once. In its sample, this clone was seen once. The ends were cut back, 0 bases at V and 6 bases at J, with 15 bases in the middle. Germline loops: CDR1 KGHSH, CDR2 LQKENI. There are 16 residues in the CDR3. This TCR derives from a woman in her 30s with COVID-19, enrolled during active disease. The chain couples TRBV18 to TRBJ1-5, with D possibly TRBD1 on 5 matching bases. The sequencing sample was made of peripheral blood. This CDR3 is CASSPPGVAGGQPQHF. The CDR3 bases are TGTGCCAGCTCACCACCGGGGGTGGCGGGGGGTCAGCCCCAGCATTTT.